A single sample is the source of the 15 T cell receptor beta chains below, sequenced in a study of immune cell composition in non-small cell lung cancer (dated by TCRdb to 2017 to 2019). Library preparation employed the immunoSEQ multiplex PCR assay. TCRdb took over this immuneACCESS table, retaining in-frame rearrangements with V and J assigned. Such tables are incomplete; in checked studies, under half of the missing clones stem from an unresolved V gene, and the remainder is unexplained. Present in this sample are about 2,200 clones, about 91% of which were seen just once. Roughly 3% of the sample is held by the ten biggest clonotypes. The sample taken for sequencing was lung tumor tissue. The receptors originated from a human donor with non-small cell lung cancer.

The chain uses TRBV27 and TRBJ2-3; possible D gene TRBD1, 6 bases. Trimming took off 7 bases at V and 1 base at J, with 9 bases between the two ends. This CDR3 spans 13 amino acids. Germline CDR1 MNHEY, CDR2 SMNVEV (reference sequence). The CDR3: CASTQGRTDTQYF. In nucleotides, the CDR3 is TGTGCCAGCACTCAGGGGCGCACAGATACGCAGTATTTT.

By share of the sample, this clone is large. The V and J genes are TRBV19 and TRBJ1-5; 8 bases are shared with TRBD1. CDR3 size: 14 residues. V was clipped by 4 bases and J by 7 bases; unmatched bases: 6. Per the germline V gene, CDR1 is LNHDA and CDR2 is SQIVND (reference sequence). CDR3 residues: CASSTQGALQPQHF. In DNA, the CDR3 is TGTGCCAGTAGTACCCAGGGGGCCCTGCAGCCCCAGCATTTT.

V gene TRBV6-1 combines with J gene TRBJ2-3, with TRBD2 matching 9 bases. CDR3 length equals 15 residues. Germline V lookup: CDR1 MNHNS, CDR2 SASEGT. V gave up 4 bases and J gave up 1 base; unmatched junction bases: 3. Here the CDR3 reads CASSVTSGGTDTQYF. The CDR3 region has the DNA TGTGCCAGCAGTGTGACTAGCGGCGGCACAGATACGCAGTATTTT.

The genes are TRBV5-1 and TRBJ2-7; tentative D call: TRBD2 (6 bases). There are 15 residues in the CDR3. CDR1 and CDR2 (germline): SGHRS, YFSETQ. Trimming took 0 bases from V and 6 from J, leaving 16 bases between them. The CDR3 loop reads CASSLVSGTAGEQYF. CDR3 nucleotides: TGCGCCAGCAGCTTGGTGTCAGGGACTGCCGGCGAGCAGTACTTC.

A few counts support this clone. The V gene is TRBV21-1, the J gene TRBJ1-2; TRBD1, the table's D call, lacks a check against the DNA. TRBV21-1 is assigned pseudogene status. The CDR3 spans 15 residues. Here the CDR3 DNA reads TGTGCCAGCAGCAAAGAGGGACAGGGGGACTATGGCTACACCTTC. This codes for CASSKEGQGDYGYTF.

The chain joins TRBV5-1 to TRBJ2-6; D not certain. V was shortened by 5 bases and J by 0 bases, with 12 bases between the two germline ends. There are 16 residues in the CDR3. From germline, CDR1 is SGHRS and CDR2 YFSETQ. CDR3 amino acids: CASRVGSSSGANVLTF. DNA for the CDR3: TGCGCCAGCAGGGTCGGGTCGAGCTCTGGGGCCAACGTCCTGACTTTC.

The rearrangement joins TRBV6-1 to TRBJ2-7; 8 bases line up with TRBD1. With V trimmed by 4 bases and J by 0 bases, 5 bases remained unmatched. The CDR3 extends over 15 amino acids. Germline CDR1 reads MNHNS; CDR2 reads SASEGT. The CDR3, as DNA: TGTGCCAGCAGTGTTGCGACAGGGGCCTCCTACGAGCAGTACTTC. Amino acids: CASSVATGASYEQYF.

The chain employs TRBV28 and TRBJ2-7, with TRBD2 matching 10 bases. The CDR3 contains 18 residues. CDR1 and CDR2 (germline): MDHEN, SYDVKM. The V segment lost 1 base and the J segment 3 bases; nucleotides outside the gene matches: 12. In nucleotides, the CDR3 is TGTGCCAGCAGTTTATCCCCTACACTAGCGGGAATTGGCTACGAGCAGTACTTC. This translates into CASSLSPTLAGIGYEQYF.

CDR3 sequence: CASSIAGTGIYEQYF. The CDR3 coding sequence is TGTGCCAGTAGTATTGCCGGGACAGGAATTTACGAGCAGTACTTC. The gene calls are TRBV19 and TRBJ2-7, with 8 bases fitting TRBD1. The V segment lost 3 bases and the J segment 4 bases; nucleotides outside the gene matches: 8. Germline loops: CDR1 LNHDA, CDR2 SQIVND (reference sequence). This CDR3 contains 15 residues. The full variable domain, completed using reference TRBV19 and TRBJ2-7, is DGGITQSPKYLFRKEGQNVTLSCEQNLNHDAMYWYRQDPGQGLRLIYYSQIVNDFQKGDIAEGYSVSREKKESFPLTVTSAQKNPTAFYLCASSIAGTGIYEQYFGPGTRLTVT.

The chain links TRBV6-5 to TRBJ2-2, with TRBD2 matching 10 bases. The germline V gene encodes CDR1 MNHEY and CDR2 SVGAGI. The CDR3 is 14 residues long. V gave up 6 bases and J gave up 5 bases; unmatched junction bases: 3. Written as DNA, the CDR3 is TGTGCCAGCAGGCCTAGCGGGGGTACCGGGGAGCTGTTTTTT. Its protein product is CASRPSGGTGELFF.

The V call is TRBV5-1, the J call TRBJ2-7, with a weak D call TRBD1 (5 bases). V was pared by 1 base and J by 6 bases, with 14 bases between. From germline, CDR1 is SGHRS and CDR2 YFSETQ. This CDR3 has 14 amino acids. Here the CDR3 reads CASSLMTALGEQYF. In DNA form, the CDR3 reads TGCGCCAGCAGCTTGATGACAGCGCTGGGCGAGCAGTACTTC. The entire variable domain, with the rest obtained from reference TRBV5-1 and TRBJ2-7, is as follows: KAGVTQTPRYLIKTRGQQVTLSCSPISGHRSVSWYQQTPGQGLQFLFEYFSETQRNKGNFPGRFSGRQFSNSRSEMNVSTLELGDSALYLCASSLMTALGEQYFGPGTRLTVT.

This chain links TRBV18 with TRBJ1-5; TRBD1 agrees at 7 bases. The CDR3 sequence is 15 residues long. CDR1 KGHSH and CDR2 LQKENI come from the germline V gene. V shed 4 bases and J 1 base; nucleotides not matched to a gene: 4. CDR3 sequence reads: CASSLQQGSNQPQHF. CDR3 bases: TGTGCCAGCTCACTTCAACAGGGGAGCAATCAGCCCCAGCATTTT.

This chain joins TRBV27 and TRBJ2-3, with a weak D call TRBD2 (6 bases). Germline CDR1 reads MNHEY; CDR2 reads SMNVEV (reference sequence). CDR3 length equals 14 residues. Trimming removed 1 base at V and 5 bases at J, with 10 bases between. DNA of the CDR3: TGTGCCAGCAGTTTATGGGACTGGAAAGATACGCAGTATTTT. Residues: CASSLWDWKDTQYF.

A word on this clone: The junction and the germline gene differ at one end; a read error may be behind it. V is TRBV6-6 and J is TRBJ2-7; perhaps TRBD1 as D (6 bases). The CDR3 loop spans 12 amino acids. The V gene's germline CDR1 is MNHNY and CDR2 SVGAGI (reference sequence). CDR3 in amino acids: CASSSPPGTTTF. The CDR3 DNA reads as TGTGCCAGCAGCTCCCCACCAGGGACAACTACATTC.

The chain has TRBV5-1 and TRBJ2-7; no reliable D call. The CDR3 loop spans 15 amino acids. The germline V gene has CDR1 SGHRS and CDR2 YFSETQ. Trimming stripped 1 base from V and 3 bases from J, with 14 bases between. The CDR3 bases are TGCGCCAGCAGCTTGAGCTCGCCGCTAATCTACGAGCAGTACTTC. Its translation is CASSLSSPLIYEQYF. Supplemented by reference TRBV5-1 and TRBJ2-7, the full variable domain reads KAGVTQTPRYLIKTRGQQVTLSCSPISGHRSVSWYQQTPGQGLQFLFEYFSETQRNKGNFPGRFSGRQFSNSRSEMNVSTLELGDSALYLCASSLSSPLIYEQYFGPGTRLTVT.